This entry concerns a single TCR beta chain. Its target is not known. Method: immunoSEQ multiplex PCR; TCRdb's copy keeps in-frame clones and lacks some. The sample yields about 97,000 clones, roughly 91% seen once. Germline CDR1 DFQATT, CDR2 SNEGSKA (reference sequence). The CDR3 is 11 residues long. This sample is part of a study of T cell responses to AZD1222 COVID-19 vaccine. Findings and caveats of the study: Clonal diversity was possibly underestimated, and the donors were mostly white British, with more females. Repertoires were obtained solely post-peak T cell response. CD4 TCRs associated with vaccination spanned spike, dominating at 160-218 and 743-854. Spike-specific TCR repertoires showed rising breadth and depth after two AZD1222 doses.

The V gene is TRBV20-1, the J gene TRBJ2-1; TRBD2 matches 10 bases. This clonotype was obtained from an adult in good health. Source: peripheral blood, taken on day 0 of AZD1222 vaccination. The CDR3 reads CGTSDNNEQFF. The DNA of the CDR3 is TGCGGGACTAGCGATAACAATGAGCAGTTCTTC.